The entry below describes one TCR beta chain. The antigen is not known. The method was immunoSEQ multiplex PCR; TCRdb's version includes in-frame clones alone and lacks a portion of them. The table shows about 2.5 million clones, with around 92% occurring only once. These data come from a study of shared clonotypes between healthy human individuals. Turning to the study itself: Three plates were used per donor for CD4 naive, three for CD4 memory, two for CD8 naive and one for CD8 memory.

Findings and caveats of the study: A small donor pool kept down the genetic and exposure-history diversity that was represented. When naive CD4 clonotypes were compared across four donors, approximately 4.9% were shared.

This CDR3 is built from 17 residues. CDR1 SGHRS and CDR2 YFSETQ come from the germline V gene. V lost 0 bases, J lost 2 bases, and 10 bases stayed unmatched. The sequence derives from a man aged 18 to 29 in good health. Some clones in this sample may be carry-over from other donors' samples. This chain connects TRBV5-1 to TRBJ2-7; 8 bases are shared with TRBD1. Sequenced material: naive CD4+ T cells from PBMCs. Subset in this sample: CD45RA+ positively selected. DNA of the CDR3: TGCGCCAGCAGCTTGGCCTTATCAGCGACAGGGGCCTACGAGCAGTACTTC. Amino acids: CASSLALSATGAYEQYF.